This T cell receptor beta chain appears in the sequencing data of a study of blood T cell repertoires in COVID-19. About the study: The samples span acute and convalescent COVID-19 from the United States, Italy and Spain. PBMCs, B-cell-depleted T cells, or T cells provided the cDNA or gDNA that made up the material.

Germline V lookup: CDR1 MNHEY, CDR2 SVGAGI. The V gene lost 6 bases and the J gene lost 8 bases, with 14 bases spanning the gap. The CDR3 is made up of 13 amino acids. As handled by the study authors: How many nucleated cells were present was estimated from reference gene primer amplification. Method: immunoSEQ multiplex PCR; TCRdb's copy keeps in-frame clones and lacks some. That table is the source of V, J and clone size, and D and trimming were worked out from the DNA. Of roughly 410,000 clones detected, 89% appear once; the ten largest clones hold around 1.2%. The source material was peripheral blood. The clonotype originates from a man aged 35 to 55 with acute or convalescent COVID-19. The chain couples TRBV6-5 to TRBJ2-1; no firm D call. For the CDR3, the DNA is TGTGCCAGCAGCCCAGGCGTGGGCGATGAGCAGTTCTTC. Translation: CASSPGVGDEQFF.